This T cell receptor (beta chain) emerged from a study of vaccination effects on CD4 cells after COVID-19. In the ViraFEST assay, antigen-specific CD4+ clonotypes were identified by expansion after peptide-pool stimulation. Isolation of CD4+ T cells took place after 10 days of culture. Vaccination of participants consisted of two doses of either the BNT162b2 or mRNA-1273 vaccine. The repertoire was sequenced with immunoSEQ multiplex PCR; TCRdb's copy has only in-frame clones and lacks some. Of roughly 70,000 clones listed, 76% are singletons. CDR1 LNHNV and CDR2 YYDKDF come from the germline V gene (reference sequence). V was pared by 3 bases and J by 3 bases, with 4 bases of the junction left unmatched. The CDR3 totals 15 residues. This clone occurred once. The antigen is not known.

V gene TRBV15 combines with J gene TRBJ2-3; 9 nucleotides agree with TRBD1. This TCR came from a human donor who received a COVID-19 vaccine. The sequencing here drew on CD4+ T cells from PBMCs cultured with HCoV-OC43 spike peptides, taken after COVID-19 vaccination. Subset meaning: HCoV-OC43 spike overlapping peptide pool stimulation. The CDR3 protein is CATSRTGGSTDTQYF. CDR3 coding DNA: TGTGCCACCAGCAGGACAGGGGGGTCGACAGATACGCAGTATTTT.